This T cell receptor beta chain was identified during a study of cytomegalovirus exposure and HLA in healthy donors (dated by TCRdb to the late 2010s). Concerning the study at large: According to an earlier analysis of 587 of the donors, about 179 million T cells yielded over 90 million unique TCR beta sequences and around 300 Gb of sequence data. An earlier analysis of 500 to 650 of the donors applied high-throughput TCR beta sequencing to assess whether each TCR beta V gene segment acted as functional or pseudogenic. Class I and class II HLA loci were covered by the typing at four-digit resolution. The study was designed to test whether signatures of past pathogen exposure could be identified by cataloging public T cell receptors. High-throughput TCR immunosequencing, statistical association of individual TCRs with disease status, and machine learning were combined to predict cytomegalovirus infection status. In addition to the first cohort of several hundred subjects, a separate validation cohort of some 120 different subjects was used. Among about 400 genotyped donors of the cohort, an average of approximately 240,000 unique TCR beta nucleotide sequences was sequenced per donor, of which roughly 18% were non-productive. Genome-wide SNP genotypes for about three fifths of the roughly 700 donors were used in a later genetic analysis, which treated that subset as a discovery cohort. Donor age, sex, ethnicity and CMV serostatus were collected together with the repertoire data. The study profiled the T cell repertoires of hundreds of subjects by immunosequencing and related them to cytomegalovirus serostatus. Typing coverage varied by locus: about 620-640 donors for A, B, C, DRB1 and DQB1; approximately 560 for DQA1; over 600 for DPA1; under 490 for DPB1. An early release covering 550 to 700 HLA-typed donors comprised about 300 gigabases of sequencing data and tens of millions of unique TCR sequences. Every discovery cohort repertoire had been produced on one sequencing platform. Of the roughly 400 genotyped donors, around 81% fell in the genetic ancestry cluster associated with self-reported Caucasian donors. The later analysis used no new phenotypic data to find candidate immune exposures, relying instead on TCR beta sequences and their occurrence across donors. To study patterns of TCR occurrence, a later analysis re-analyzed previously published TCR beta repertoires from 600 to 750 donors and added high-resolution HLA genotyping. About five DR-DQ haplotypes were handled as single units for association and clustering because linkage in the cohort was strong.

Overall results and qualifications from the work: Presence/absence analyses assumed roughly uniform sequencing depth across donors, an assumption that may not hold. A cluster of highly shared sequence variants was judged likely to represent a technical artifact of the sequencing pipeline. Compared with the roughly 600-donor mean, donors in an Asian-associated ancestry cluster had fewer N-insertions in productive TCRs, according to a later genetic analysis. The earlier analysis of about 600 of the donors excluded about 16 rarely observed V segments, including chromosome 9 orphons, because counts were too low. In a later analysis, most CMV-associated TCR beta chains were found to appear HLA-restricted, with HLA associations seemingly driven largely by CMV exposure. The cohort was sequenced for TCR beta chains only, and without alpha or paired-chain data the features that could be detected were limited. Several of the top co-occurrence clusters appeared to be linked to parvovirus B19, influenza, CMV and Epstein-Barr virus, according to a later analysis. An association between a missense DCLRE1C variant and V-gene and J-gene trimming of TCR beta chains was found in a later genetic analysis and replicated in an independent cohort. At a false discovery rate of 0.05, a later analysis linked roughly 17,000 TCR beta sequences to specific HLA alleles. CMV serostatus was the only immune exposure information available for the cohort. Broadly in line with IMGT annotations, most TCR beta V segments showed up in productive rearrangements about 90% or about 30% of the time in an earlier analysis of approximately 640 of the donors. The authors suggested that the approach could potentially be generalized to other disease states and immunological phenotypes. According to a later analysis, TCR association rates differed among HLA loci, with DRB1 alleles showing the most associated TCRs and HLA-C alleles showing the fewest. While some public TCRs were present in many individuals, most TCR sequences turned up only very rarely across donors. Because HLA typing was unavailable for some donors at each locus, only the typed subset was used in association tests. Cytomegalovirus status was reported to be diagnosed by the classifier with high specificity and sensitivity in both the original and validation cohorts. A further reported finding was that TCR beta sequences accurately predicted the HLA-A and HLA-B alleles for most subjects in the first cohort. In vitro tests confirmed that three of the cytomegalovirus-associated TCR beta chains recognize cytomegalovirus antigens. When HLA alleles, especially DR and DQ, strongly co-occurred, attributing TCR associations to individual alleles was difficult. Linkage disequilibrium might explain the correlated functional status among segregating V segments, but an unknown experimental factor could not be excluded. The study gave a list of some 150 TCR beta chains associated with cytomegalovirus. In a later analysis, HLA-associated TCR beta chains showed more clonal expansion and lower generation probabilities than non-associated chains that were equally common.

Concerning this clone itself: Its antigen is still unknown. One base away there is no much larger clone; base qualities are not given.

The cohort comprised 666 healthy bone marrow donors. At the time of sampling, all cohort members were nominally healthy, though unrecorded immune exposures were likely present. The donor tested CMV seronegative and was one of the 352 seronegative cohort members. A peripheral blood sample was collected from each donor, and TCR beta sequencing was performed on peripheral blood mononuclear cells. Genomic DNA extraction from the blood cell samples was performed with the Qiagen DNeasy Blood Extraction Kit. Library method: the immunoSEQ multiplex PCR assay. For the multiplex PCR, a mixture combining 60 forward primers for TCR Vbeta segments and 13 reverse primers for TCR Jbeta segments was used. Amplification of the CDR3 region of rearranged TCR beta genes was performed with a multiplex PCR assay on genomic DNA. The Illumina HiSeq System was used to sequence the amplified TCR beta libraries as 87-base-pair reads. In the original analysis: In a later analysis, tens of millions of unique TCR beta chains were counted across the 500 to 850 repertoires, and roughly 9.9 million of these chains were shared by at least two donors. Raw reads were error-corrected and collapsed into unique sequences with a nearest-neighbor algorithm that merged closely related sequences to remove PCR and sequencing errors. CDR3 sequences were aligned to IMGT reference sequences to assign V, D and J gene segments. For a sequence to be retained, at least a six-nucleotide match to both a V gene segment and a J gene segment was required. Rearrangements were called productive when the CDR3 lacked stop codons and stayed in frame with V and J; all others were non-productive. Following IMGT convention, CDR3 was defined as the stretch from the second conserved V-encoded cysteine to the conserved J-encoded phenylalanine. The earlier analysis of fewer than 750 of the donors excluded sequences that lacked an unambiguous match to a single V gene segment. In an earlier analysis of some 590 of the donors, V segments were called functional above 56.7% productive rearrangements and were called segregating when the between-donor standard deviation exceeded 5%. A statistical classification framework was built for diagnosing cytomegalovirus status from the catalog of TCR beta chain sequences. A later analysis assigned V and J genes by comparing TCR nucleotide sequences with IMGT/GENE-DB human TR gene sequences. The TCRdist pipeline was used in a later analysis to assign CDR3 sequences and most-parsimonious VDJ recombination scenarios. In a later analysis, each TCR beta chain was defined by its CDR3 amino acid sequence together with its V-gene family, and reads lacking a unique V-gene family were excluded. To address suspected cross-contamination and a sequencing artifact, a later analysis removed roughly 580 highly shared, low-generation-probability nucleotide sequences. In a later analysis, a clonal expansion index for each public chain was calculated from normalized within-repertoire ranks of inferred template counts. A later analysis computed generation probabilities with a VDJ recombination model fitted to out-of-frame rearrangements, and checked the results against IGoR. In a later analysis, hypergeometric tests were used to score TCR-TCR, TCR-HLA and TCR-CMV co-occurrence, with a repertoire-size bias correction applied to TCR pairs. To estimate false discovery rates, a later analysis permuted the HLA or CMV assignments 20 times. In a later analysis, co-occurring TCRs were grouped using DBSCAN, with TCRdist sequence similarity added in when clustering inside HLA-allele-positive subsets. Repertoires with fewer than 30,000 or more than 120,000 public chains, plus five repertoires with anomalous nucleotide sharing, were excluded from co-occurrence clustering. TCRdb carries this immuneACCESS record with in-frame sequences only. Its versions omit some clonotypes, under half of them owing to an unresolved V gene in the studies checked, with the rest unexplained. D and trimming were read from the DNA, whereas the V and J calls and clone size are those reported in that table. The sample contains hundreds of thousands of clones, 85% to 90% of them found a single time. Roughly 1% of the sample is taken by the ten largest.

The TCR originated in a woman aged 18-29 years in good health and CMV-seronegative. Sequenced material: PBMCs.

The sequenced DNA is TGCGCCAGCAGCCAAGAATTGGCAGGATCTACGATGTCTAGCAATCAGCCCCAGCATTTT. It encodes CASSQELAGSTMSSNQPQHF. This chain is built from TRBV4-1 and TRBJ1-5; confidence is insufficient to name the D gene. The germline V gene gives CDR1 as MGHRA and CDR2 as YSYEKL. From the cysteine up to the phenylalanine, the CDR3 has a length of 20 residues. Only the CDR3 DNA is retained, 60 bases long and in frame from the first base. V was cut back by 0 bases and J by 0 bases, leaving a gap of 21 bases between them.